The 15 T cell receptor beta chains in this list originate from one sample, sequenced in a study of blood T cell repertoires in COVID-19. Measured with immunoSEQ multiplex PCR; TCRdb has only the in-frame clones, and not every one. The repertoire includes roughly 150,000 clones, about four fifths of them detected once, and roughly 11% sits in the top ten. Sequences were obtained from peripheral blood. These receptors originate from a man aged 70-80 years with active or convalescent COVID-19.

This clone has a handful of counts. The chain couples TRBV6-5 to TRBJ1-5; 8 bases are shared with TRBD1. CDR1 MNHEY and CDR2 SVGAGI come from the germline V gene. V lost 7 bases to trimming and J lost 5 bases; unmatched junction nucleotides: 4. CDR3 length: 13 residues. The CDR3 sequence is CASTRDRHQPQHF. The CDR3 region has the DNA TGTGCCAGCACCCGGGACAGGCATCAGCCCCAGCATTTT.

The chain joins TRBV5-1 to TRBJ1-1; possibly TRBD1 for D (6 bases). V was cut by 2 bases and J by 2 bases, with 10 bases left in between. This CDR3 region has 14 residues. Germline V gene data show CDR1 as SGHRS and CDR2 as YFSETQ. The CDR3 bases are TGCGCCAGCAGCTTTACAGGGTCTAACACTGAAGCTTTCTTT. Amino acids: CASSFTGSNTEAFF.

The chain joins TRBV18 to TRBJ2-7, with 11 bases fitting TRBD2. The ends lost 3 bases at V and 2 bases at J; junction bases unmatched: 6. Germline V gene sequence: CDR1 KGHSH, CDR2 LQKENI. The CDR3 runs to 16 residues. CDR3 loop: CASSPKGTSGTYEQYF. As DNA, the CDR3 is TGTGCCAGCTCACCGAAGGGGACTAGCGGTACCTACGAGCAGTACTTC.

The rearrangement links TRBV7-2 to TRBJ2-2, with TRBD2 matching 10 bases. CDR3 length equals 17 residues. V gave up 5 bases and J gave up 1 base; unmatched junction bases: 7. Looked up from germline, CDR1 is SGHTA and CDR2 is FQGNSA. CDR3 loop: CASSPVAGGRNTGELFF. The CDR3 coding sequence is TGTGCCAGCAGCCCGGTAGCGGGGGGCAGGAACACCGGGGAGCTGTTTTTT.

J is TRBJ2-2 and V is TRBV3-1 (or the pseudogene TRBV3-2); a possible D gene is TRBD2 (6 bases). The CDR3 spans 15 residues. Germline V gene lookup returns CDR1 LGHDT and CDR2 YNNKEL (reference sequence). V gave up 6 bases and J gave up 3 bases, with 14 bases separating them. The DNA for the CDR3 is TGTGCCAGCAGAAAAGGCAGGAGGGACACCGGGGAGCTGTTTTTT. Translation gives CASRKGRRDTGELFF.

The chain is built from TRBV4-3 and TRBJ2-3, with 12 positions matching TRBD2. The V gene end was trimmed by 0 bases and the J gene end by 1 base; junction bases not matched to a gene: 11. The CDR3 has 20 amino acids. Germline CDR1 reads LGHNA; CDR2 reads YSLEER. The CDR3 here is CASSQELGLAGGLGTDTQYF. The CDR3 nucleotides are TGCGCCAGCAGCCAAGAATTAGGGCTAGCGGGGGGGCTGGGCACAGATACGCAGTATTTT.

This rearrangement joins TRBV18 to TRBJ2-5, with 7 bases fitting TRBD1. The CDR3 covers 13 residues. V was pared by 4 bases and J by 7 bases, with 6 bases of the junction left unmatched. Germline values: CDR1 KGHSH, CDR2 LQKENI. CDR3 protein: CASSLDRLTTQYF. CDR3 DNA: TGTGCCAGCTCACTGGACAGGCTTACGACCCAGTACTTC.

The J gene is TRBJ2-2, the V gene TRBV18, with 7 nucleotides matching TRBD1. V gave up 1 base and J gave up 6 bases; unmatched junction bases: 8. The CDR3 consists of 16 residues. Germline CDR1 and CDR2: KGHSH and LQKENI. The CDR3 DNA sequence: TGTGCCAGCTCACCACAGGGGGCCGGGTCGGCCGGGGAGCTGTTTTTT. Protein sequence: CASSPQGAGSAGELFF.

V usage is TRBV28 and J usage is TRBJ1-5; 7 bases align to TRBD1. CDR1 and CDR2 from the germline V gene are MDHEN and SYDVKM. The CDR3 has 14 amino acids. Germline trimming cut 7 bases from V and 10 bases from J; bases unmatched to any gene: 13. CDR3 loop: CASTPGQDRSPQHF. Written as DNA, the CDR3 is TGTGCCAGCACTCCCGGACAGGATCGCTCTCCCCAGCATTTT.

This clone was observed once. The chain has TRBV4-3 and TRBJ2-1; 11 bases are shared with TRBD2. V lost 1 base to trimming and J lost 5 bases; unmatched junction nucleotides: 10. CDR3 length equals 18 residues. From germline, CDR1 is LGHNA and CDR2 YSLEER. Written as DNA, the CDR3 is TGCGCCAGCAGCCAAGTAGTAGGCGGGACTAGCGGAAACAATGAGCAGTTCTTC. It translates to CASSQVVGGTSGNNEQFF.

The CDR3: CASSTDSPYEQYF. The DNA for the CDR3 is TGCGCCAGCAGTACCGACAGCCCCTACGAGCAGTACTTC. The chain joins TRBV5-1 to TRBJ2-7; a weak D match, TRBD1 (5 bases). Trimming took 5 bases from V and 2 from J, leaving 11 bases between them. CDR3 length equals 13 residues. Germline assignment: CDR1 SGHRS and CDR2 YFSETQ.

In DNA, the CDR3 is TGTGCCAGCAGTGACACTGCCAATCAGCCCCAGCATTTT. Its protein product is CASSDTANQPQHF. J is TRBJ1-5 and V is TRBV12-3 or TRBV12-4; D uncertain. Deletions cut 5 bases from V and 3 bases from J, with 8 bases between. The CDR3 loop spans 13 amino acids.

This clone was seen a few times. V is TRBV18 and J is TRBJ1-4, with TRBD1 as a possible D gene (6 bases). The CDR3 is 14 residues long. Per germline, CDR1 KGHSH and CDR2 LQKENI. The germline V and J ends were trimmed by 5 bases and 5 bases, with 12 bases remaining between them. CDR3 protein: CASSDTGRNEKLFF. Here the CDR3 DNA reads TGTGCCAGCTCAGATACAGGGAGAAATGAAAAACTGTTTTTT.

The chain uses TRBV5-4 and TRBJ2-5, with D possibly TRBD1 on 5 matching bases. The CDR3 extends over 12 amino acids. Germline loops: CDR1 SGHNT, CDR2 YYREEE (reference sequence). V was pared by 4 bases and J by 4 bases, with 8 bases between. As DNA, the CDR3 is TGTGCCAGCAGCCCTAGGGGAGAGACCCAGTACTTC. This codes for CASSPRGETQYF.

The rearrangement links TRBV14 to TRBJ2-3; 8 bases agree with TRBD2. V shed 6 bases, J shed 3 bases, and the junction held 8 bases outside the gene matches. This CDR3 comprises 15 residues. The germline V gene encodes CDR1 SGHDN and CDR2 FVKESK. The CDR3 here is CASSFGLARTDTQYF. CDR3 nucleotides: TGTGCCAGCAGTTTCGGACTAGCAAGAACAGATACGCAGTATTTT.